This T cell receptor (beta chain) was identified in a study of shared clonotypes between healthy human individuals. Background on the study: Used for every donor were three CD4 naive, three CD4 memory, two CD8 naive and one CD8 memory plate.

The CDR3 sequence is 15 residues long. With V trimmed by 4 bases and J by 2 bases, 2 bases remained unmatched. The germline CDR1 and CDR2 sequences are LGHNA and YSLEER. Sequencing used immunoSEQ multiplex PCR; TCRdb keeps in-frame clones, though not all of them. The data contain about 1,900,000 clones, over 85% of them singletons. The naive CD8 population came from CD45RO-negative cells selected for CCR7, without terminally differentiated effector memory CD45RA+ cells. The rearrangement joins TRBV4-3 to TRBJ2-7, with 13 bases fitting TRBD2. This receptor was identified in a man younger than 30 in good health. Material for sequencing was naive CD8+ T cells sorted from blood. CDR3 protein: CASSRLAGGPYEQYF. The CDR3 DNA reads as TGCGCCAGCAGCCGACTAGCGGGAGGCCCCTACGAGCAGTACTTC.